One sample yielded the 4 T cell receptor beta chains listed below, sequenced in a study of immune heterogeneity within non-small cell lung tumors. A multiplex PCR containing 32 V primers and 13 J primers was used to amplify TCR beta CDR3. Using its own MiXCR run on the multiplex PCR reads, TCRdb lists one record per CDR3 protein. There are 4,600 or so distinct CDR3 sequences in the sample; more than 30% occur only once, and around 30% lies in the top ten. Template came from bulk tumor genomic DNA, at 500 to 650 ng per sample. Several spatially distant biopsies were obtained per primary tumor intraoperatively. Curative surgery was undertaken by patients, who had untreated, newly diagnosed non-small cell lung cancer. Sequencing was performed on lung tumor tissue. These receptors originate from a woman in her fifties or sixties with non-small cell lung cancer.

V is TRBV20-1 and J is TRBJ2-7; TRBD1 agrees at 9 bases. The CDR3 sequence is 15 residues long. V was clipped by 3 bases and J by 7 bases; unmatched bases: 13. Germline CDR1 is DFQATT and CDR2 is SNEGSKA (reference sequence). The CDR3 spells CSASRLVQGAGEQYV. CDR3 nucleotides: TGCAGTGCTAGCCGGTTAGTACAGGGGGCTGGAGAGCAGTACGTC.

By frequency in the sample, this clonotype is medium-sized. The rearrangement links TRBV19 to TRBJ1-1, with D uncertain. Trimming shortened V by 7 bases and J by 1 base, and 10 bases separated the two germline ends. The germline V gene has CDR1 LNHDA and CDR2 SQIVND (reference sequence). This CDR3 has 13 amino acids. The CDR3 nucleotides read TGTGCCAGTACAAGCGCCAGGAACACTGAAGCTTTCTTT. It encodes CASTSARNTEAFF.

This clonotype came up many times. The V and J genes are TRBV12-3 or TRBV12-4 and TRBJ2-5, with 10 bases lining up with TRBD1. This CDR3 is built from 15 residues. Trimming took 5 bases from V and 4 from J; bases not matched to a gene: 7. Here the CDR3 reads CASSPGQGPRETQYF. Here the CDR3 DNA reads TGTGCCAGCAGTCCGGGACAGGGGCCGAGAGAGACCCAGTACTTC.

This clonotype was counted at least ten times. The CDR3 coding sequence is TGTGCCAGCAGCTTAGCCCCCCTGGGGAGGGCTTTCTTT. Protein sequence: CASSLAPLGRAFF. The rearrangement uses TRBV7-6 and TRBJ1-1; D is uncertain. This CDR3 contains 13 residues. V was trimmed by 0 bases and J by 11 bases, leaving 13 bases between them. Germline CDR1 reads SGHVS; CDR2 reads FNYEAQ. Full variable domain (rest looked up from reference TRBV7-6 and TRBJ1-1): GAGVSQSPRYKVTKRGQDVALRCDPISGHVSLYWYRQALGQGPEFLTYFNYEAQQDKSGLPNDRFSAERPEGSISTLTIQRTEQRDSAMYRCASSLAPLGRAFFGQGTRLTVV.